These 6 T cell receptor beta chains originate from one sample sequenced in a study of T cell responses to AZD1222 COVID-19 vaccine. The assay was immunoSEQ multiplex PCR, and TCRdb's table has in-frame clones only and misses some. The sample contains around 140,000 clones, around nine tenths of which appear only once. This specimen was peripheral blood, taken on day 0 of AZD1222 vaccination. Receptors originate from an adult in good health.

This clone has only a few counts. V and J are TRBV30 and TRBJ1-2, with TRBD1 as a possible D gene (6 bases). The germline V gene has CDR1 GTSNPN and CDR2 SVGIG (reference sequence). The CDR3 has 11 amino acids. The V end was cut by 2 bases, the J end by 12 bases, with 13 bases between. CDR3 DNA: TGTGCCTGGAGTCAAGGACAGATCCACACCTTC. It is translated as CAWSQGQIHTF.

The chain combines TRBV25-1 with TRBJ2-5, with a possible D match to TRBD1 (7 bases). The CDR3 length is 15 residues. Between the trimmed V and J ends, which lost 11 bases and 0 bases, there was a span of 19 bases. CDR1 and CDR2 (germline): MGHDK, SYGVNS. The CDR3 DNA reads TGTGCCGCAGGAGGGGGCTCCTCGTACCAAGAGACCCAGTACTTC. Its protein product is CAAGGGSSYQETQYF.

The V call is TRBV6-1, the J call TRBJ2-3; TRBD1 agrees at 7 bases. Germline-derived CDR1 and CDR2 are MNHNS and SASEGT. The CDR3 is 16 amino acids. With 2 bases clipped from V and 1 base from J, the junction kept 6 bases outside the gene matches. CDR3 sequence reads: CASSEQAQGRTDTQYF. DNA of the CDR3: TGTGCCAGCAGTGAACAAGCACAGGGGCGCACAGATACGCAGTATTTT.

V is TRBV5-8 and J is TRBJ1-2, with TRBD1 matching over 10 bases. J gave up 1 base and V 2 bases, and 14 bases lay outside the gene matches. Germline assignment: CDR1 SGHTS and CDR2 YDEGEE. This CDR3 has 19 residues. CDR3 bases: TGTGCCAGCAGCTTTTTGGTGGGGACAGGGGCCACCCTTAACTATGGCTACACCTTC. Amino acids: CASSFLVGTGATLNYGYTF.

V gene TRBV5-1 combines with J gene TRBJ1-2; 12 nucleotides agree with TRBD1. This CDR3 comprises 16 residues. The germline CDR1 and CDR2 sequences are SGHRS and YFSETQ. V was pared by 4 bases and J by 7 bases, with 11 bases of the junction left unmatched. CDR3 in DNA: TGCGCCAGCAGCCCGGGACAGGGGGCACTTAACACTGGCTACACCTTC. Translated: CASSPGQGALNTGYTF.

The chain employs TRBV19 and TRBJ2-1, with 10 nucleotides matching TRBD2. Germline CDR1 LNHDA, CDR2 SQIVND (reference sequence). V was clipped by 6 bases and J by 6 bases; unmatched bases: 8. CDR3 length equals 15 residues. The CDR3 bases are TGTGCCAGTAGCCAAAGCGGGGGGGCGACCAATGAGCAGTTCTTC. This sequence encodes CASSQSGGATNEQFF.